This passage covers 27 T cell receptor beta chains from one sample sequenced in a study of T cell repertoires in cytomegalovirus infection. Via MiXCR, TCRdb re-called the reads, giving one row per CDR3 protein. This repertoire shows some 300,000 distinct CDR3 sequences, 9.6% found once; its top ten account for around 2.5%. The sequencing sample was made of PBMCs. The source is a human donor in good health (CMV status not recorded). Some clones in this sample may be carry-over from other donors' samples.

There are a few counts of this clonotype. CDR3 residues: CSVVGAETQYF. In DNA, the CDR3 is TGCAGCGTTGTAGGGGCCGAGACCCAGTACTTC. V gene TRBV29-1 combines with J gene TRBJ2-5; TRBD1 is a possible D gene (5 bases). Germline CDR1 SQVTM, CDR2 ANQGSEA. V was cut by 4 bases and J by 5 bases, with 8 bases left in between. The CDR3 loop spans 11 amino acids.

This rearrangement joins TRBV7-2 to TRBJ1-5; D unclear. V was trimmed by 5 bases and J by 7 bases, leaving 12 bases between them. The CDR3 runs 13 residues. Germline CDR1 reads SGHTA; CDR2 reads FQGNSA. The CDR3 spells CASSPAEKQPQHF. CDR3 sequence (DNA): TGTGCCAGCAGCCCGGCTGAAAAGCAGCCCCAGCATTTT. The full variable domain, rest sourced from reference TRBV7-2 and TRBJ1-5, is GAGVSQSPSNKVTEKGKDVELRCDPISGHTALYWYRQSLGQGLEFLIYFQGNSAPDKSGLPSDRFSAERTGGSVSTLTIQRTQQEDSAVYLCASSPAEKQPQHFGDGTRLSIL.

The rearrangement links TRBV18 to TRBJ2-3; D is uncertain. V gave up 0 bases and J gave up 0 bases, with 10 bases separating them. This CDR3 contains 16 residues. CDR1 and CDR2 (germline): KGHSH, LQKENI. The CDR3 nucleotides read TGTGCCAGCTCACCACCCAACGGAGCTAGCACAGATACGCAGTATTTT. The encoded protein is CASSPPNGASTDTQYF.

The chain joins TRBV20-1 to TRBJ1-1, with 9 bases aligning to TRBD1. V gave up 6 bases and J gave up 7 bases; unmatched junction bases: 6. This CDR3 is built from 12 residues. Germline CDR1 DFQATT, CDR2 SNEGSKA (reference sequence). The CDR3 DNA sequence: TGCAGTGCCCCAGACAGGGGGTTTGAAGCTTTCTTT. Translating it yields CSAPDRGFEAFF.

The chain recombines TRBV20-1 with TRBJ1-1, with D uncertain. V was cut by 0 bases and J by 2 bases, with 22 bases left in between. The germline gives CDR1 DFQATT, CDR2 SNEGSKA (reference sequence). The CDR3 totals 18 residues. The CDR3 here is CSARDRPAFDTRNTEAFF. In nucleotides, the CDR3 is TGCAGTGCTAGAGACCGTCCTGCTTTTGACACCCGAAACACTGAAGCTTTCTTT.

This clonotype was recorded many times. The J gene is TRBJ2-4, the V gene TRBV7-2; D ambiguous. Germline assignment: CDR1 SGHTA and CDR2 FQGNSA. The CDR3 totals 11 residues. The V gene lost 5 bases and the J gene lost 4 bases, with 3 bases spanning the gap. The CDR3 nucleotides are TGTGCCAGCAGCGCAAAAAACATTCAGTACTTC. It specifies CASSAKNIQYF.

The gene calls are TRBV9 and TRBJ2-5, with a possible D match to TRBD2 (5 bases). Germline V gene data show CDR1 as SGDLS and CDR2 as YYNGEE. Between the trimmed V and J ends, which lost 3 bases and 2 bases, there was a span of 14 bases. This CDR3 region has 15 residues. This CDR3 is CASSGGGVPQETQYF. The CDR3 DNA sequence: TGTGCCAGCAGCGGTGGAGGAGTGCCTCAAGAGACCCAGTACTTC.

This clonotype came up many times. The V and J genes are TRBV19 and TRBJ2-6; 8 nucleotides match TRBD1. Losses at the gene ends were 7 bases for V and 1 base for J; bases not matched to a gene: 9. The CDR3 spans 17 residues. Germline loops: CDR1 LNHDA, CDR2 SQIVND (reference sequence). The CDR3: CASTLTGDLSGANVLTF. The CDR3 DNA follows: TGTGCCAGTACCCTGACAGGGGATCTATCTGGGGCCAACGTCCTGACTTTC.

In its sample, this clonotype was seen many times. The CDR3 DNA reads TGTGCCAGCAGCTTGTCAGGGGGATCCAACGAGCAGTACGTC. Translating gives CASSLSGGSNEQYV. The chain is built from TRBV5-5 and TRBJ2-7; 7 bases agree with TRBD1. Unmatched junction bases numbered 6, after V lost 1 base and J lost 5 bases. Germline V gene sequence: CDR1 SGHKS, CDR2 YYEKEE (reference sequence). This CDR3 has 14 residues.

This clonotype has at least ten counts. The V and J genes are TRBV12-3 or TRBV12-4 and TRBJ2-2; tentatively, D is TRBD2 (5 bases). The CDR3 loop spans 14 amino acids. V lost 5 bases to trimming and J lost 4 bases, with 11 bases between them. CDR3 nucleotides: TGTGCCAGCAGTCAAACTAGAGCCACCGGGGAGCTGTTTTTT. Translating it yields CASSQTRATGELFF.

This clonotype turned up a few times. This sequence joins TRBV20-1 and TRBJ2-3; TRBD2 aligns across 7 bases. The CDR3 totals 14 residues. V lost 3 bases and J lost 3; bases outside the gene matches: 6. CDR1 and CDR2 (germline): DFQATT, SNEGSKA (reference sequence). DNA of the CDR3: TGCAGTGCTAGTGAGGGGAGGGGTACAGATACGCAGTATTTT. Translation gives CSASEGRGTDTQYF.

This clonotype was recorded at least ten times. The chain links TRBV7-3 to TRBJ1-1, with 11 bases fitting TRBD1. The CDR3 consists of 15 residues. Germline V gene lookup returns CDR1 SGHTA and CDR2 FQGTGA. Trimming removed 6 bases from V and 5 bases from J; junction bases left unmatched: 8. The CDR3 region has the DNA TGTGCCAGCAGTTTTCGGACAGGGGGCACGACTGAAGCTTTCTTT. Encoded protein: CASSFRTGGTTEAFF.

This chain connects TRBV11-1 to TRBJ2-1; D is perhaps TRBD1 or TRBD2 (5 bases each). The CDR3 has 15 residues. Looked up from germline, CDR1 is SGHAT and CDR2 is FQDESV (reference sequence). Trimming removed 5 bases at V and 1 base at J, with 12 bases between. DNA for the CDR3: TGTGCCAGCAGCCTTCGGGACCCATCCTACAATGAGCAGTTCTTC. Its translation is CASSLRDPSYNEQFF.

At least ten counts were recorded for this clonotype. The chain employs TRBV7-2 and TRBJ1-5, with TRBD1 identical over 8 bases. CDR3 length equals 15 residues. J was trimmed by 1 base and V by 3 bases; bases with no gene match: 2. Germline lookup yields CDR1 SGHTA and CDR2 FQGNSA. The CDR3 loop is CASSFQGASNQPQHF. CDR3 in DNA: TGTGCCAGCAGCTTTCAGGGGGCGAGCAATCAGCCCCAGCATTTT.

This chain uses TRBV6-5 with TRBJ2-2, with D unresolved. The CDR3 contains 16 residues. The germline gives CDR1 MNHEY, CDR2 SVGAGI. Trimming removed 0 bases from V and 3 bases from J, with 11 bases in between. The CDR3: CASSYSPTHDTGELFF. For the CDR3, the DNA is TGTGCCAGCAGTTACTCCCCCACTCACGACACCGGGGAGCTGTTTTTT.

The sample holds many counts of this clonotype. This chain connects TRBV7-2 to TRBJ1-4, with D perhaps matching TRBD1 (5 bases). V was clipped by 3 bases and J by 5 bases, with 7 bases between them. The CDR3 is 13 residues long. In germline, CDR1 is SGHTA, CDR2 FQGNSA. The CDR3 loop reads CASSFGGNEKLFF. CDR3 DNA: TGTGCCAGCAGCTTTGGGGGAAATGAAAAACTGTTTTTT.

The chain is built from TRBV28 and TRBJ1-5, with D maybe TRBD1 (5 bases). Germline loops: CDR1 MDHEN, CDR2 SYDVKM. CDR3 length: 15 amino acids. Trimming pared 5 bases from V and 3 bases from J, leaving 14 bases between. In nucleotides, the CDR3 is TGTGCCAGCAGTACCCCCCAGGGTAACAATCAGCCCCAGCATTTT. Translation gives CASSTPQGNNQPQHF.

The sample holds many counts of this clonotype. V is TRBV6-1 and J is TRBJ2-3; 12 bases fit TRBD2. V shed 5 bases, J shed 5 bases, and the junction held 5 bases outside the gene matches. Per germline, CDR1 MNHNS and CDR2 SASEGT. This CDR3 comprises 15 residues. The chain's CDR3 is CASSSGLAGIDTQYF. The CDR3 bases are TGTGCCAGCAGTTCGGGACTAGCGGGCATAGATACGCAGTATTTT.

This clonotype was seen a few times. The rearrangement uses TRBV2 and TRBJ2-5; D is tentatively TRBD1 or TRBD2 (5 bases each). The germline CDR1 and CDR2 sequences are SNHLY and FYNNEI. This CDR3 contains 12 residues. Trimming left V 6 bases short and J 4 bases short, with 9 bases between. CDR3 DNA sequence: TGTGCCAGCAGCGGGGACGGAGAGACCCAGTACTTC. The encoded protein is CASSGDGETQYF.

This clonotype was seen only a few times. V gene TRBV5-5 combines with J gene TRBJ2-1; TRBD1 aligns across 12 bases. Germline assignment: CDR1 SGHKS and CDR2 YYEKEE (reference sequence). This CDR3 contains 15 residues. Trimming at V came to 4 bases and at J to 9 bases, leaving 8 bases not matched to a gene. CDR3: CASSPGTGGLGEQFF. CDR3 nucleotides: TGTGCCAGCAGCCCCGGGACAGGGGGCTTGGGTGAGCAGTTCTTC.

This clonotype has more than one count but fewer than ten. The rearrangement joins TRBV20-1 to TRBJ2-7; D not resolved. The germline gives CDR1 DFQATT, CDR2 SNEGSKA (reference sequence). The CDR3 totals 13 residues. Trimming took 0 bases from V and 6 from J, leaving 12 bases between them. The CDR3 region has the DNA TGCAGTGCTAGAGATCGGTCGTCTGCCGAGCAGTACTTC. It is translated as CSARDRSSAEQYF.

The chain links TRBV20-1 to TRBJ2-1; TRBD2 agrees at 12 bases. CDR3 size: 17 residues. Germline assignment: CDR1 DFQATT and CDR2 SNEGSKA (reference sequence). The V and J ends lost 0 bases and 5 bases, in that order; junction bases with no gene match: 8. The CDR3 DNA is TGCAGTGCTAGAGACCTACTACTAGCGGGGGGCCACAATGAGCAGTTCTTC. It specifies CSARDLLLAGGHNEQFF.

This clonotype was picked up many times. The chain has TRBV6-5 and TRBJ1-3; 7 bases are a match to TRBD1. The V gene end was trimmed by 6 bases and the J gene end by 4 bases; junction bases not matched to a gene: 6. The CDR3 is 14 residues long. Germline CDR1 MNHEY, CDR2 SVGAGI. The CDR3 sequence: CASSETGVGNTIYF. The DNA for the CDR3 is TGTGCCAGCAGCGAAACAGGGGTCGGAAACACCATATATTTT.

J is TRBJ2-6 and V is TRBV19, with D hard to call. CDR1 and CDR2 (germline): LNHDA, SQIVND (reference sequence). The V gene lost 5 bases and the J gene lost 2 bases, with 13 bases spanning the gap. This CDR3 has 16 residues. The CDR3 DNA is TGTGCCAGTAGTTACCCTGGGGTTGCTGGGGCCAACGTCCTGACTTTC. This translates into CASSYPGVAGANVLTF.

The chain is built from TRBV6-4 and TRBJ2-2; D may be TRBD1 (5 bases). CDR3 length: 14 residues. In germline, CDR1 is MRHNA, CDR2 SNTAGT. The germline V and J ends were trimmed by 6 bases and 3 bases, with 11 bases remaining between them. For the CDR3, the DNA is TGTGCCAGCAGGATTATGACAGACACCGGGGAGCTGTTTTTT. It translates to CASRIMTDTGELFF.

The genes are TRBV29-1 and TRBJ1-1; possible D gene TRBD1, 5 bases. Germline V gene data show CDR1 as SQVTM and CDR2 as ANQGSEA. The CDR3 loop spans 12 amino acids. V was shortened by 7 bases and J by 1 base, with 10 bases between the two germline ends. CDR3 protein: CSGTTGNTEAFF. The CDR3 nucleotides are TGCAGCGGCACTACAGGGAACACTGAAGCTTTCTTT. Looking up the rest from reference TRBV29-1 and TRBJ1-1 gives the full variable domain: SAVISQKPSRDICQRGTSLTIQCQVDSQVTMMFWYRQQPGQSLTLIATANQGSEATYESGFVIDKFPISRPNLTFSTLTVSNMSPEDSSIYLCSGTTGNTEAFFGQGTRLTVV.

This clonotype appeared many times. V and J are TRBV9 and TRBJ2-6; D is possibly TRBD2 (6 bases). This CDR3 region has 16 residues. CDR1 is SGDLS and CDR2 is YYNGEE in the germline V gene. Trimming cost V 4 bases and J 0 bases, with 11 bases left between them. The CDR3 sequence: CASSRDLRSGANVLTF. In nucleotides, the CDR3 is TGTGCCAGCAGCCGGGACTTACGCTCTGGGGCCAACGTCCTGACTTTC.